This section outlines one T cell receptor (beta chain) sequence together with its context. Its antigen is still unknown. The source of the sample is a study of molecular identifiers for immune sequencing clone quantification. Study-level results: Even with roughly 1 million naive cells present, spiked Jurkat TCR RNA from one cell was reportedly detectable.

Sorted cell numbers of roughly 20,000 to 1,000,000, with 10%, 30% or 50% RNA, served as input for naive CD8 libraries. With 5 bases removed from V and 0 bases from J, the gap between germline ends came to 14 bases. This CDR3 has 16 amino acids. TCRdb redid the calling of the PCR reads with MiXCR, one entry per CDR3 protein. The sample records 85,000 to 100,000 distinct CDR3 sequences, approximately 24% being singletons. The source material was naive CD8+ T cells from blood, with Jurkat cell RNA spiked in. Subset denoted: FACS-sorted CD8+CD4-CCR7+CD45RA+ naive T cells. This TCR came from a human donor in good health. Some libraries in this study had Jurkat cell RNA spiked in. The chain has TRBV12-3 or TRBV12-4 and TRBJ1-5; no clear D. The CDR3 nucleotides read TGTGCCAGCAGTCCACGGGGTCTTTATAGCAATCAGCCCCAGCATTTT. This gives the protein CASSPRGLYSNQPQHF.